These 8 T cell receptor beta chains came from one sample sequenced in a study of quantifying T cell responses using KT2 cells. Study-level information: RNA was reverse transcribed with TCR alpha and beta constant-region primers.

A single-stranded UMI oligo with SP2 sequence was ligated to cDNA 3' ends. The first PCR ran 4 to 5 cycles with an equimolar RC1.1 and RC1.2 beta primer mix. In TCRdb, the UMI-ligation and nested PCR reads were re-called with MiXCR into one record per CDR3 protein. The sample consists of 52,000 or so distinct CDR3 sequences, about 12% of them appearing once. Material: PBMCs spiked with cells of the T cell clone KT2. The receptor source for this set is a human donor.

In its sample, this clonotype was seen many times. The chain uses TRBV6-5 and TRBJ1-2; possibly TRBD1 for D (5 bases). This CDR3 is built from 14 residues. Per the germline V gene, CDR1 is MNHEY and CDR2 is SVGAGI. Trimming cost V 6 bases and J 8 bases, with 19 bases left between them. CDR3 DNA sequence: TGTGCCAGCAGCCCCGGTGGGGCGGAGGGAGGCTACACCTTC. The encoded protein is CASSPGGAEGGYTF.

This clonotype was found many times. The CDR3: CASSRPGLAGAGNEQFF. In DNA form, the CDR3 reads TGTGCCAGCAGCCGCCCCGGACTAGCGGGGGCAGGGAATGAGCAGTTCTTC. The chain combines TRBV3-1 with TRBJ2-1; 13 bases map to TRBD2. The CDR3 is 17 residues long. The junction had 10 bases not matched to a gene; V was cut back by 4 bases and J by 7 bases. CDR1 and CDR2 (germline): LGHDT, YNNKEL (reference sequence).

This clonotype has only a few counts. CDR3 protein: CATSSLIQLADYRGNEQYF. The CDR3 coding sequence is TGTGCCACCAGCAGTTTAATCCAGCTAGCGGACTATCGAGGGAACGAGCAGTACTTC. V gene TRBV15 combines with J gene TRBJ2-7; 7 bases are a match to TRBD2. J was trimmed by 5 bases and V by 3 bases; bases with no gene match: 22. In germline, CDR1 is LNHNV, CDR2 YYDKDF (reference sequence). This CDR3 is built from 19 residues.

Ten or more counts support this clonotype. This rearrangement joins TRBV4-1 to TRBJ1-6, with unresolved D. There are 17 residues in the CDR3. Germline V lookup: CDR1 MGHRA, CDR2 YSYEKL. Trimming cost V 0 bases and J 8 bases, with 17 bases left between them. CDR3 bases: TGCGCCAGCAGCCAAGAGCAATCCGGATTTGGAGATTCACCCCTCCACTTT. This encodes CASSQEQSGFGDSPLHF.

This clonotype was observed a few times. This chain connects TRBV9 to TRBJ2-1, with TRBD2 identical over 8 bases. The CDR3 extends over 15 amino acids. Losses at the gene ends were 0 bases for V and 9 bases for J; bases not matched to a gene: 8. CDR1 and CDR2 from the germline V gene are SGDLS and YYNGEE. CDR3 bases: TGTGCCAGCAGCGTAGGTACGGGAGGGGCGGTTGAGCAGTTCTTC. As protein: CASSVGTGGAVEQFF. Variable domain in full (rest from reference TRBV9 and TRBJ2-1): DSGVTQTPKHLITATGQRVTLRCSPRSGDLSVYWYQQSLDQGLQFLIQYYNGEERAKGNILERFSAQQFPDLHSELNLSSLELGDSALYFCASSVGTGGAVEQFFGPGTRLTVL.

This clonotype was counted many times. This rearrangement joins TRBV7-2 to TRBJ2-7; D is undetermined. V lost 2 bases, J lost 7 bases, and 15 bases lay in between. Germline V gene data show CDR1 as SGHTA and CDR2 as FQGNSA. The CDR3 is 14 amino acids. CDR3 loop: CASSLWVQIGEQYF. CDR3 bases: TGTGCCAGCAGCTTATGGGTCCAAATCGGGGAGCAGTACTTC.

The chain carries TRBV20-1 and TRBJ2-5, with 9 bases lining up with TRBD1. V gave up 3 bases and J gave up 4 bases; unmatched junction bases: 6. This CDR3 is built from 14 residues. Germline assignment: CDR1 DFQATT and CDR2 SNEGSKA (reference sequence). The CDR3 nucleotides are TGCAGTGCTAGGATGGACAGGGGCATAGAGACCCAGTACTTC. As protein: CSARMDRGIETQYF.

At least ten counts were recorded for this clonotype. J is TRBJ1-1 and V is TRBV5-1, with D possibly TRBD1 on 6 matching bases. V lost 4 bases and J 10 bases, leaving 14 bases between the germline ends. The CDR3 loop spans 12 amino acids. The V gene's germline CDR1 is SGHRS and CDR2 YFSETQ. CDR3 DNA sequence: TGCGCCAGCAGCCAGGACAGAGATCGAGCTTTCTTT. Its translation: CASSQDRDRAFF.